These T cell receptor beta chains were read from a single sample in a study of neurological immune-mediated disorders. TCRdb re-derived calls from the 5' RACE reads in MiXCR, one entry per CDR3 protein. The sample has approximately 100,000 distinct CDR3 sequences, roughly 10% seen once. Material: PBMCs. The source is a female donor with HTLV-1-associated myelopathy (HAM/TSP). CDR3s include the opening cysteine and the closing phenylalanine or tryptophan. The D gene is left open where the match is weak. For some rows the clone size is stated as once, few or many, or as a class when expanded; others skip it.

j_call: TRBJ2-3
v_call: TRBV2
d_call: .
clone_size: many
cdr3_aa: CASSELRGGTQYF
cdr3_nt: TGTGCCAGCAGTGAATTAAGGGGCGGGACGCAGTATTTT

j_call: TRBJ2-4
v_call: TRBV4-1
d_call: .
clone_size: .
cdr3_aa: CASYDGQENIQYF
cdr3_nt: TGCGCCAGCTACGACGGCCAAGAAAACATTCAGTACTTC

j_call: TRBJ2-5
v_call: TRBV7-2
d_call: .
clone_size: many
cdr3_aa: CASSPLWWGGRQETQYF
cdr3_nt: TGTGCCAGCAGTCCCCTCTGGTGGGGGGGGCGTCAAGAGACCCAGTACTTC

j_call: TRBJ2-7
v_call: TRBV20-1
d_call: TRBD1
clone_size: many
cdr3_aa: CSGLSRTGGYEQYF
cdr3_nt: TGCAGTGGCTTAAGTAGGACAGGGGGCTACGAGCAGTACTTC

j_call: TRBJ2-7
v_call: TRBV10-3
d_call: .
clone_size: many
cdr3_aa: CAISDRGGSTYEQYF
cdr3_nt: TGTGCCATCAGTGACCGAGGGGGGAGCACCTACGAGCAGTACTTC

j_call: TRBJ1-2
v_call: TRBV5-1
d_call: .
clone_size: many
cdr3_aa: CASSPDAAVGYTF
cdr3_nt: TGCGCCAGCAGCCCAGATGCCGCCGTTGGCTACACCTTC

j_call: TRBJ2-7
v_call: TRBV28
d_call: .
clone_size: many
cdr3_aa: CASSPGGPPHEQYF
cdr3_nt: TGTGCCAGCAGTCCCGGGGGACCCCCCCACGAGCAGTACTTC

j_call: TRBJ2-4
v_call: TRBV6-1
d_call: TRBD1
clone_size: few
cdr3_aa: CAHDRDRGWFRNIQYF
cdr3_nt: TGTGCCCACGACCGGGACAGGGGTTGGTTTAGAAACATTCAGTACTTC

j_call: TRBJ1-2
v_call: TRBV12-3/TRBV12-4
d_call: .
clone_size: .
cdr3_aa: CASSLRERGYTF
cdr3_nt: TGTGCCAGCAGCCTTAGGGAGCGGGGCTACACCTTC

j_call: TRBJ2-6
v_call: TRBV20-1
d_call: TRBD1
clone_size: few
cdr3_aa: CSARQGATGANVLTF
cdr3_nt: TGCAGTGCAAGACAGGGGGCTACTGGGGCCAACGTCCTGACTTTC

j_call: TRBJ2-6
v_call: TRBV5-1
d_call: TRBD1
clone_size: many
cdr3_aa: CASSLALLSSFGTAGANVLTF
cdr3_nt: TGCGCCAGCAGCTTGGCCCTCCTCTCCTCCTTTGGGACAGCTGGGGCCAACGTCCTGACTTTC

j_call: TRBJ2-2
v_call: TRBV4-1
d_call: .
clone_size: many
cdr3_aa: CASSFRGMSGELFF
cdr3_nt: TGCGCCAGCAGCTTTAGGGGTATGTCCGGGGAGCTGTTTTTT

j_call: TRBJ2-7
v_call: TRBV5-1
d_call: TRBD2
clone_size: many
cdr3_aa: CASSPRSGGARDEQYF
cdr3_nt: TGCGCCAGCAGCCCGCGTAGCGGGGGTGCTCGGGACGAGCAGTACTTC

j_call: TRBJ2-1
v_call: TRBV12-3/TRBV12-4
d_call: .
clone_size: many
cdr3_aa: CASSLLGQEGVSYNEQFF
cdr3_nt: TGTGCCAGCAGTTTATTAGGACAGGAGGGAGTCTCCTACAATGAGCAGTTCTTC

j_call: TRBJ2-3
v_call: TRBV7-8
d_call: .
clone_size: .
cdr3_aa: CASSLQAASTDTQYF
cdr3_nt: TGTGCCAGCAGCTTGCAGGCGGCTAGCACAGATACGCAGTATTTT

j_call: TRBJ1-2
v_call: TRBV5-1
d_call: TRBD1
clone_size: many
cdr3_aa: CASSAGDRPYGYTF
cdr3_nt: TGCGCCAGCAGCGCGGGGGACAGACCCTATGGCTACACCTTC

j_call: TRBJ1-4
v_call: TRBV15
d_call: .
clone_size: many
cdr3_aa: CATSRNGGNEKLFF
cdr3_nt: TGTGCCACCAGCAGGAACGGGGGGAATGAAAAACTGTTTTTT

j_call: TRBJ1-1
v_call: TRBV5-1
d_call: .
clone_size: few
cdr3_aa: CASSLVGLSEAFF
cdr3_nt: TGCGCCAGCAGCTTGGTCGGGTTATCTGAAGCTTTCTTT

j_call: TRBJ2-1
v_call: TRBV4-2
d_call: TRBD2
clone_size: few
cdr3_aa: CASSQEAGGPGEQFF
cdr3_nt: TGTGCCAGCAGCCAGGAAGCGGGGGGGCCCGGTGAGCAGTTCTTC

j_call: TRBJ2-3
v_call: TRBV20-1
d_call: .
clone_size: many
cdr3_aa: CSVKGGFTDTQYF
cdr3_nt: TGCAGTGTCAAGGGGGGGTTCACAGATACGCAGTATTTT

j_call: TRBJ2-2
v_call: TRBV10-3
d_call: TRBD2
clone_size: many
cdr3_aa: CAMAGGPGELFF
cdr3_nt: TGTGCCATGGCGGGGGGGCCCGGGGAGCTGTTTTTT

j_call: TRBJ2-2
v_call: TRBV7-9
d_call: .
clone_size: many
cdr3_aa: CASSLQLQGFTGELFF
cdr3_nt: TGTGCCAGCAGCTTACAGCTCCAGGGTTTCACCGGGGAGCTGTTTTTT

j_call: TRBJ2-2
v_call: TRBV6-5
d_call: .
clone_size: many
cdr3_aa: CASRFDRNTGELFF
cdr3_nt: TGTGCCAGCAGATTTGACAGAAACACCGGGGAGCTGTTTTTT

j_call: TRBJ2-5
v_call: TRBV5-1
d_call: .
clone_size: many
cdr3_aa: CASSLTVQETQYF
cdr3_nt: TGCGCCAGCAGCCTGACGGTGCAAGAGACCCAGTACTTC

j_call: TRBJ2-7
v_call: TRBV20-1
d_call: .
clone_size: many
cdr3_aa: CSATPTASYEQYF
cdr3_nt: TGCAGTGCGACCCCGACTGCCTCCTACGAGCAGTACTTC

j_call: TRBJ2-4
v_call: TRBV12-3/TRBV12-4
d_call: .
clone_size: many
cdr3_aa: CASSHQPTDTKNIQYF
cdr3_nt: TGTGCCAGCAGTCACCAACCGACAGACACCAAAAACATTCAGTACTTC

j_call: TRBJ1-6
v_call: TRBV5-5
d_call: TRBD1
clone_size: many
cdr3_aa: CASVPGQGKASPLHF
cdr3_nt: TGTGCCAGTGTTCCGGGACAGGGGAAGGCTTCACCCCTCCACTTT

j_call: TRBJ2-3
v_call: TRBV5-6
d_call: .
clone_size: many
cdr3_aa: CASSLIQDTQYF
cdr3_nt: TGTGCCAGCAGCCTAATTCAGGATACGCAGTATTTT

j_call: TRBJ1-2
v_call: TRBV20-1
d_call: .
clone_size: many
cdr3_aa: CSALPYTGPYGYTF
cdr3_nt: TGCAGTGCTCTTCCATATACAGGGCCCTATGGCTACACCTTC

j_call: TRBJ2-7
v_call: TRBV4-1
d_call: .
clone_size: many
cdr3_aa: CASSRAVGGLYEQYF
cdr3_nt: TGCGCCAGCAGCCGAGCCGTGGGGGGGCTGTACGAGCAGTACTTC

j_call: TRBJ1-5
v_call: TRBV20-1
d_call: TRBD1
clone_size: .
cdr3_aa: CSVGQGPYSNQPQHF
cdr3_nt: TGCAGTGTGGGACAGGGACCTTATAGCAATCAGCCCCAGCATTTT

j_call: TRBJ2-3
v_call: TRBV11-2
d_call: .
clone_size: many
cdr3_aa: CASSPPPADTQYF
cdr3_nt: TGTGCCAGCAGCCCCCCTCCGGCAGATACGCAGTATTTT

j_call: TRBJ1-2
v_call: TRBV6-1
d_call: .
clone_size: many
cdr3_aa: CASSEAAGGSYGYTF
cdr3_nt: TGTGCCAGCAGTGAAGCTGCAGGAGGAAGCTATGGCTACACCTTC

j_call: TRBJ2-1
v_call: TRBV5-1
d_call: TRBD1
clone_size: many
cdr3_aa: CASSLGDREPNEQFF
cdr3_nt: TGCGCCAGCAGCTTGGGGGACAGGGAACCCAATGAGCAGTTCTTC

j_call: TRBJ1-2
v_call: TRBV20-1
d_call: .
clone_size: many
cdr3_aa: CSAPGPTNYGYTF
cdr3_nt: TGCAGTGCTCCGGGACCAACTAACTATGGCTACACCTTC

j_call: TRBJ2-2
v_call: TRBV5-1
d_call: .
clone_size: many
cdr3_aa: CASSSSTGELFF
cdr3_nt: TGCGCCAGCAGCTCGTCGACCGGGGAGCTGTTTTTT

j_call: TRBJ2-5
v_call: TRBV5-1
d_call: TRBD2
clone_size: .
cdr3_aa: CASSLLAAQETQYF
cdr3_nt: TGCGCCAGCAGCTTACTAGCGGCCCAAGAGACCCAGTACTTC

j_call: TRBJ1-6
v_call: TRBV7-2
d_call: .
clone_size: few
cdr3_aa: CASSLAMYNSPLHF
cdr3_nt: TGTGCCAGCAGCTTAGCAATGTATAATTCACCCCTCCACTTT

j_call: TRBJ2-1
v_call: TRBV20-1
d_call: TRBD2
clone_size: many
cdr3_aa: CSRGGPFYNEQFF
cdr3_nt: TGCAGTCGGGGGGGCCCCTTCTACAATGAGCAGTTCTTC

j_call: TRBJ2-3
v_call: TRBV2
d_call: .
clone_size: many
cdr3_aa: CASRLRPDTQYF
cdr3_nt: TGTGCCAGTCGACTCCGGCCAGATACGCAGTATTTT

j_call: TRBJ2-5
v_call: TRBV14
d_call: TRBD1
clone_size: .
cdr3_aa: CASSHRWQGEETQYF
cdr3_nt: TGTGCCAGCAGCCACAGGTGGCAGGGGGAAGAGACCCAGTACTTC

j_call: TRBJ1-1
v_call: TRBV20-1
d_call: .
clone_size: many
cdr3_aa: CSARGWSEAFF
cdr3_nt: TGCAGTGCTAGAGGGTGGTCTGAAGCTTTCTTT

j_call: TRBJ2-1
v_call: TRBV7-9
d_call: TRBD1
clone_size: many
cdr3_aa: CASSLPGQGVRNEQFF
cdr3_nt: TGTGCCAGCAGTTTACCGGGACAGGGGGTCCGGAATGAGCAGTTCTTC

j_call: TRBJ1-6
v_call: TRBV10-3
d_call: TRBD1
clone_size: many
cdr3_aa: CAISEREPGQGYSPLHF
cdr3_nt: TGTGCCATCAGTGAGAGAGAACCGGGACAGGGTTACTCACCCCTCCACTTT

j_call: TRBJ1-5
v_call: TRBV20-1
d_call: .
clone_size: many
cdr3_aa: CSAKLNRVDSNQPQHF
cdr3_nt: TGCAGTGCTAAACTGAACAGGGTTGATAGCAATCAGCCCCAGCATTTT

j_call: TRBJ1-2
v_call: TRBV5-5
d_call: .
clone_size: many
cdr3_aa: CASSLAPTGPNYGYTF
cdr3_nt: TGTGCCAGCAGCTTGGCGCCGACAGGTCCGAACTATGGCTACACCTTC

j_call: TRBJ2-2
v_call: TRBV20-1
d_call: TRBD1
clone_size: .
cdr3_aa: CSARGQGPDTGELFF
cdr3_nt: TGCAGTGCGCGGGGACAGGGCCCGGACACCGGGGAGCTGTTTTTT